Following are 28 T cell receptor beta chains from one sample sequenced in a study of control samples from healthy donors and cancer patients. The method was immunoSEQ multiplex PCR; TCRdb's version includes in-frame clones alone and lacks a portion of them. The sample gives 90,000 or so clones, 88% of which show up once; approximately 14% is in the top ten. The material sequenced was blood. The source of these receptors is a woman in her 70s in good health.

The chain employs TRBV2 and TRBJ1-2, with D uncertain. Germline loops: CDR1 SNHLY, CDR2 FYNNEI. Trimming shortened V by 6 bases and J by 1 base, and 6 bases separated the two germline ends. This CDR3 region has 12 residues. The CDR3 region is CASRGYNYGYTF. Written as DNA, the CDR3 is TGTGCCAGCAGGGGGTATAACTATGGCTACACCTTC.

The chain combines TRBV11-2 with TRBJ2-2; D might be TRBD1 (6 bases). The CDR3 runs to 12 residues. The germline V and J ends were trimmed by 5 bases and 9 bases, with 10 bases remaining between them. The germline V gene has CDR1 SGHAT and CDR2 FQNNGV. The DNA of the CDR3 is TGTGCCAGCAGCCACAGGGTCCGGGAGCTGTTTTTT. Protein product: CASSHRVRELFF.

The rearrangement joins TRBV19 to TRBJ2-4; no definite D call. Deletions cut 3 bases from V and 6 bases from J, with 9 bases between. The CDR3 length is 13 residues. CDR1 is LNHDA, CDR2 SQIVND, per germline (reference sequence). The CDR3: CASSIGVLNIQYF. CDR3 nucleotides: TGTGCCAGTAGTATTGGGGTTTTAAACATTCAGTACTTC. Full variable domain (outside the CDR3, taken from reference TRBV19 and TRBJ2-4): DGGITQSPKYLFRKEGQNVTLSCEQNLNHDAMYWYRQDPGQGLRLIYYSQIVNDFQKGDIAEGYSVSREKKESFPLTVTSAQKNPTAFYLCASSIGVLNIQYFGAGTRLSVL.

This clone was seen a handful of times. The V gene is TRBV4-1, the J gene TRBJ1-2, with D uncertain. V shed 1 base and J shed 0 bases, with 15 bases lying between them. Germline values: CDR1 MGHRA, CDR2 YSYEKL. The CDR3 length is 17 residues. Written as DNA, the CDR3 is TGCGCCAGCAGCCAAGTCGACTTTGTTGGGGCTAACTATGGCTACACCTTC. This codes for CASSQVDFVGANYGYTF.

This rearrangement joins TRBV7-2 to TRBJ2-7; no firm D call. Trimming left V 4 bases short and J 0 bases short, with 4 bases between. The CDR3 spans 12 residues. From germline, CDR1 is SGHTA and CDR2 FQGNSA. CDR3 sequence (DNA): TGTGCCAGCAGCTCTAGCTCCTACGAGCAGTACTTC. This codes for CASSSSSYEQYF.

The V call is TRBV7-8, the J call TRBJ2-5; 7 bases align to TRBD2. Germline V gives CDR1 SGHVS, CDR2 FQNEAQ. The CDR3 has 16 amino acids. Trimming cost V 0 bases and J 8 bases; bases outside gene matches: 12. The CDR3 protein is CASSLAGGGTKFTQYF. CDR3 coding DNA: TGTGCCAGCAGCTTAGCGGGCGGTGGGACTAAGTTTACCCAGTACTTC.

The gene calls are TRBV19 and TRBJ2-5; the D gene is possibly TRBD1 (5 bases). Trimming took 6 bases from V and 5 from J, leaving 13 bases between them. CDR1 is LNHDA, CDR2 SQIVND, per germline (reference sequence). The CDR3 contains 13 residues. CDR3 protein: CASSNIKGETQYF. The DNA of the CDR3 is TGTGCCAGTAGCAACATAAAGGGGGAGACCCAGTACTTC. Looking up the rest from reference TRBV19 and TRBJ2-5 gives the full variable domain: DGGITQSPKYLFRKEGQNVTLSCEQNLNHDAMYWYRQDPGQGLRLIYYSQIVNDFQKGDIAEGYSVSREKKESFPLTVTSAQKNPTAFYLCASSNIKGETQYFGPGTRLLVL.

The chain has TRBV12-5 and TRBJ2-5; a weak D match, TRBD2 (6 bases). This CDR3 spans 13 amino acids. In germline, CDR1 is LGHNT, CDR2 FRNRAP. The V end lost 5 bases, the J end lost 7 bases, and 14 bases lay between the germline ends. Written as DNA, the CDR3 is TGTGCTAGTGGTCCCCCCGGGCGGGGGACCCAGTACTTC. Its protein is CASGPPGRGTQYF.

The chain recombines TRBV7-2 with TRBJ1-1; TRBD1 might be the D (5 bases). The V end lost 4 bases, the J end lost 10 bases, and 16 bases lay between the germline ends. Germline V gene data show CDR1 as SGHTA and CDR2 as FQGNSA. The CDR3 is 13 amino acids. The CDR3 sequence is CASSSRRGERAFF. The DNA of the CDR3 is TGTGCCAGCAGCTCACGGAGGGGAGAGAGAGCTTTCTTT.

The chain joins TRBV6-5 to TRBJ2-1; TRBD2 matches 7 bases. CDR3 length: 14 residues. Germline loops: CDR1 MNHEY, CDR2 SVGAGI. V was pared by 7 bases and J by 7 bases, with 10 bases of the junction left unmatched. In DNA, the CDR3 is TGTGCCAGCATGGCGACGGGGGGTCGGAATGAGCAGTTCTTC. It is translated as CASMATGGRNEQFF.

The chain couples TRBV29-1 to TRBJ1-3; D not resolved. This CDR3 spans 11 amino acids. The germline CDR1 and CDR2 sequences are SQVTM and ANQGSEA. Trimming removed 4 bases at V and 3 bases at J, with 4 bases between. DNA of the CDR3: TGCAGCGTTGGTCTTGGAAACACCATATATTTT. Protein: CSVGLGNTIYF.

The CDR3 nucleotides are TGCAGTGCTAGTGAAAGGAGACTAGCGGGGGGTGAGCAGTTCTTC. It codes for CSASERRLAGGEQFF. The chain links TRBV20-1 to TRBJ2-1; TRBD2 matches 13 bases. The CDR3 consists of 15 residues. Per germline, CDR1 DFQATT and CDR2 SNEGSKA (reference sequence). V was pared by 3 bases and J by 9 bases, with 8 bases of the junction left unmatched.

V gene TRBV18 combines with J gene TRBJ2-2, with D tentatively TRBD1 or TRBD2 (5 bases each). The CDR3 is made up of 15 amino acids. Germline V CDR1 and CDR2: KGHSH, LQKENI. With 6 bases removed from V and 0 bases from J, the gap between germline ends came to 11 bases. The CDR3 DNA reads TGTGCCAGCTCTCCCGGGACCGCGAACACCGGGGAGCTGTTTTTT. Amino acid sequence: CASSPGTANTGELFF. The full variable domain, its missing parts supplied by reference TRBV18 and TRBJ2-2, is NAGVMQNPRHLVRRRGQEARLRCSPMKGHSHVYWYRQLPEEGLKFMVYLQKENIIDESGMPKERFSAEFPKEGPSILRIQQVVRGDSAAYFCASSPGTANTGELFFGEGSRLTVL.

This clone was picked up one time. This chain links TRBV4-3 with TRBJ2-7; 7 nucleotides match TRBD1. Germline lookup yields CDR1 LGHNA and CDR2 YSLEER. This CDR3 is 14 amino acids long. V was pared by 1 base and J by 6 bases, with 6 bases of the junction left unmatched. The CDR3: CASSQGTGPFEQYF. CDR3 bases: TGCGCCAGCAGCCAAGGGACAGGCCCTTTCGAGCAGTACTTC.

This clone was picked up many times. V and J are TRBV14 and TRBJ2-2, with D maybe TRBD2 (6 bases). This CDR3 spans 15 amino acids. Germline V gene sequence: CDR1 SGHDN, CDR2 FVKESK. V lost 4 bases to trimming and J lost 5 bases, with 14 bases between them. The CDR3 region is CASSPVGAGTGELFF. Here the CDR3 DNA reads TGTGCCAGCAGCCCGGTCGGGGCGGGGACCGGGGAGCTGTTTTTT.

The chain recombines TRBV6-1 with TRBJ2-3; D remains ambiguous. The CDR3 is made up of 11 amino acids. With 2 bases removed from V and 11 bases from J, the gap between germline ends came to 8 bases. Germline CDR1 reads MNHNS; CDR2 reads SASEGT. CDR3 loop: CASSEKLGQYF. CDR3 coding DNA: TGTGCCAGCAGTGAAAAGCTCGGGCAGTATTTT.

This chain connects TRBV27 to TRBJ2-1; no reliable D call. Trimming took 3 bases from V and 4 from J, leaving 16 bases between them. Germline CDR1 and CDR2: MNHEY and SMNVEV (reference sequence). This CDR3 has 16 residues. The CDR3 DNA is TGTGCCAGCAGTTTCATATCCGGGCGTCGGTACAATGAGCAGTTCTTC. This gives the protein CASSFISGRRYNEQFF.

This chain joins TRBV2 and TRBJ2-1; D call uncertain. From germline, CDR1 is SNHLY and CDR2 FYNNEI. The germline V and J ends were trimmed by 4 bases and 5 bases, with 18 bases remaining between them. CDR3 size: 16 residues. The CDR3 loop is CASSVGRVSNNNEQFF. The CDR3 DNA is TGTGCCAGCAGTGTCGGTCGGGTTTCAAATAACAATGAGCAGTTCTTC. The whole variable domain, remainder taken from reference TRBV2 and TRBJ2-1, is EPEVTQTPSHQVTQMGQEVILRCVPISNHLYFYWYRQILGQKVEFLVSFYNNEISEKSEIFDDQFSVERPDGSNFTLKIRSTKLEDSAMYFCASSVGRVSNNNEQFFGPGTRLTVL.

V and J are TRBV28 and TRBJ2-2; D gene uncertain. Between the trimmed V and J ends, which lost 4 bases and 3 bases, there was a span of 6 bases. CDR1 is MDHEN and CDR2 is SYDVKM in the germline V gene. CDR3 size: 13 residues. This chain's CDR3 is CASSSRYTGELFF. The CDR3 bases are TGTGCCAGCAGTTCGCGCTACACCGGGGAGCTGTTTTTT.

The chain uses TRBV19 and TRBJ1-1, with unresolved D. Germline V lookup: CDR1 LNHDA, CDR2 SQIVND (reference sequence). This CDR3 is 15 amino acids long. V was clipped by 0 bases and J by 2 bases, with 10 bases between them. The DNA for the CDR3 is TGTGCCAGTAGTATAGACGGGCGCCCCAACACTGAAGCTTTCTTT. Translating it yields CASSIDGRPNTEAFF.

This clone was counted once. The chain combines TRBV6-2 or TRBV6-3 with TRBJ1-1; weak D call: TRBD1 (6 bases). Looked up from germline, CDR1 is MNHEY and CDR2 is SVGEGT. This CDR3 comprises 16 residues. With 7 bases removed from V and 0 bases from J, the gap between germline ends came to 18 bases. CDR3: CASTPVGASMNTEAFF. Written as DNA, the CDR3 is TGTGCCAGCACCCCAGTGGGGGCCTCAATGAACACTGAAGCTTTCTTT.

The CDR3 nucleotides read TGCAGTGCTAGTCCTAGCGCCGAGCAGTACTTC. It specifies CSASPSAEQYF. The J gene is TRBJ2-7, the V gene TRBV20-1, with D possibly being TRBD2 (6 bases). Germline CDR1 reads DFQATT; CDR2 reads SNEGSKA (reference sequence). The CDR3 is 11 amino acids. V lost 3 bases and J lost 6, with 9 bases in between.

The chain employs TRBV20-1 and TRBJ1-1, with D possibly being TRBD1 (5 bases). The ends were cut back, 3 bases at V and 8 bases at J, with 10 bases in the middle. The CDR3 runs to 11 residues. Germline-derived CDR1 and CDR2 are DFQATT and SNEGSKA (reference sequence). The CDR3 loop reads CSASLTDEAFF. CDR3 sequence (DNA): TGCAGTGCTAGTCTGACAGACGAAGCTTTCTTT.

The chain couples TRBV7-6 to TRBJ2-1; D may correspond to TRBD1 or TRBD2 (5 bases each). The V end was cut by 6 bases, the J end by 0 bases, with 12 bases between. The CDR3 is 15 residues long. Per germline, CDR1 SGHVS and CDR2 FNYEAQ. CDR3 in DNA: TGTGCCAGCAGTTTATCAGGGAGCTCCTACAATGAGCAGTTCTTC. This gives the protein CASSLSGSSYNEQFF. Complete variable domain (other parts from reference TRBV7-6 and TRBJ2-1): GAGVSQSPRYKVTKRGQDVALRCDPISGHVSLYWYRQALGQGPEFLTYFNYEAQQDKSGLPNDRFSAERPEGSISTLTIQRTEQRDSAMYRCASSLSGSSYNEQFFGPGTRLTVL.

This clone came up once. The V and J genes are TRBV10-2 and TRBJ1-2; weak D call: TRBD1 (6 bases). The CDR3 spans 16 residues. Germline V lookup: CDR1 WSHSY, CDR2 SAAADI. V was shortened by 5 bases and J by 0 bases, with 16 bases between the two germline ends. CDR3 sequence (DNA): TGCGCCAGCAGTCCCCGGACAGATTATTCTAACTATGGCTACACCTTC. Encoded protein: CASSPRTDYSNYGYTF.

This clone appeared a single time. The CDR3 DNA is TGCAGCGTTGAAGTGGGACAGGGATTCCTCTATGGCTACACCTTC. This encodes CSVEVGQGFLYGYTF. This chain links TRBV29-1 with TRBJ1-2; 9 bases align to TRBD1. Germline V gene data show CDR1 as SQVTM and CDR2 as ANQGSEA. The CDR3 extends over 15 amino acids. The V segment lost 1 base and the J segment 4 bases; nucleotides outside the gene matches: 7.

The J gene is TRBJ2-7, the V gene TRBV21-1; the D call of TRBD2 is as the table states it, not checked on the DNA. TRBV21-1 has pseudogene status. The CDR3 totals 16 residues. The CDR3 reads CASLPKESGDSYEQYF. In DNA form, the CDR3 reads TGTGCCAGCCTTCCAAAGGAGAGCGGGGACTCCTACGAGCAGTACTTC.

This chain joins TRBV24-1 and TRBJ1-5; D is perhaps TRBD1 (5 bases). Germline V gene lookup returns CDR1 KGHDR and CDR2 SFDVKD. This CDR3 has 13 residues. Trimming stripped 5 bases from V and 2 bases from J, with 6 bases between. CDR3 protein: CATSVGGNQPQHF. The CDR3 DNA is TGTGCCACCAGTGTGGGGGGCAATCAGCCCCAGCATTTT.